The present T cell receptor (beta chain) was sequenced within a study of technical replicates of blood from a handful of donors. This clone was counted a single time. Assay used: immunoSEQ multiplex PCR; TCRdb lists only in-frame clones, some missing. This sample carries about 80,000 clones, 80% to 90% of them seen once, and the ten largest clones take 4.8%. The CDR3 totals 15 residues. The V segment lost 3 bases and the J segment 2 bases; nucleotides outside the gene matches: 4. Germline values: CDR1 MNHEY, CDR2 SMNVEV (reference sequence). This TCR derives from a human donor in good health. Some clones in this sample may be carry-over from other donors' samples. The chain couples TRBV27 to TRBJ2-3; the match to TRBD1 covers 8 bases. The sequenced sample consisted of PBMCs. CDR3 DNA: TGTGCCAGCAGTTTTCAGGGGGCGCACACAGATACGCAGTATTTT. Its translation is CASSFQGAHTDTQYF.